These 30 T cell receptor beta chains were all obtained from the same sample, sequenced in a study of blood T cell repertoires in COVID-19. This table comes from immunoSEQ multiplex PCR, and its TCRdb copy is limited to in-frame clones, with some not included. The data hold around 120,000 clones, with 65% to 90% observed a single time. Sample: PBMCs or T cells enriched from blood (not recorded which). The receptors were sampled from a woman aged 45 to 65 who had recovered from COVID-19.

The chain joins TRBV5-6 to TRBJ2-2, with 9 bases that match TRBD1. The ends lost 5 bases at V and 1 base at J; junction bases unmatched: 9. This CDR3 is built from 17 residues. Germline CDR1 reads SGHDT; CDR2 reads YYEEEE. The CDR3 bases are TGTGCCAGCAGACGCACAGGGGGCCTAGGGAACACCGGGGAGCTGTTTTTT. Its translation is CASRRTGGLGNTGELFF.

The chain is built from TRBV19 and TRBJ1-3; possible D gene TRBD1, 5 bases. Germline V gives CDR1 LNHDA, CDR2 SQIVND (reference sequence). Trimming removed 0 bases from V and 0 bases from J, with 15 bases in between. This CDR3 is built from 18 residues. The CDR3 sequence is CASSIDGAGYSSGNTIYF. CDR3 coding DNA: TGTGCCAGTAGTATAGATGGGGCAGGATACTCCTCTGGAAACACCATATATTTT.

CDR3 in DNA: TGCGCCAGCAGTAGCGGGTCTCTCTCTGGAAACACCATATATTTT. Its translation is CASSSGSLSGNTIYF. V and J are TRBV10-1 and TRBJ1-3; no reliable D call. Germline V gene sequence: CDR1 WNHNN, CDR2 SYGVQD (reference sequence). Trimming took off 5 bases at V and 0 bases at J, with 11 bases between the two ends. This CDR3 is 15 amino acids long.

This chain connects TRBV18 to TRBJ2-7; D not resolved. Germline assignment: CDR1 KGHSH and CDR2 LQKENI. V was clipped by 0 bases and J by 1 base, with 13 bases between them. The CDR3 has 16 amino acids. CDR3 DNA sequence: TGTGCCAGCTCACCACCCGTTGGATCAGGTTCCTACGAGCAGTACTTC. It translates to CASSPPVGSGSYEQYF. Combining the CDR3 with reference TRBV18 and TRBJ2-7 gives the whole variable domain NAGVMQNPRHLVRRRGQEARLRCSPMKGHSHVYWYRQLPEEGLKFMVYLQKENIIDESGMPKERFSAEFPKEGPSILRIQQVVRGDSAAYFCASSPPVGSGSYEQYFGPGTRLTVT.

This chain uses TRBV19 with TRBJ1-1, with D tentatively TRBD1 (6 bases). Germline V gene lookup returns CDR1 LNHDA and CDR2 SQIVND (reference sequence). V lost 7 bases and J 3 bases, leaving 24 bases between the germline ends. This CDR3 spans 17 amino acids. This chain's CDR3 is CASTIRAGAKGDTEAFF. The DNA for the CDR3 is TGTGCCAGTACCATTAGGGCAGGGGCGAAGGGGGACACTGAAGCTTTCTTT. Using reference TRBV19 and TRBJ1-1 for the parts outside the CDR3, the full variable domain is DGGITQSPKYLFRKEGQNVTLSCEQNLNHDAMYWYRQDPGQGLRLIYYSQIVNDFQKGDIAEGYSVSREKKESFPLTVTSAQKNPTAFYLCASTIRAGAKGDTEAFFGQGTRLTVV.

V is TRBV19 and J is TRBJ1-2, with TRBD1 identical over 8 bases. CDR1 and CDR2 (germline): LNHDA, SQIVND (reference sequence). The CDR3 extends over 16 amino acids. V was clipped by 2 bases and J by 6 bases; unmatched bases: 11. This CDR3 is CASSIFQTRQGNGYTF. The CDR3, as DNA: TGTGCCAGTAGTATATTCCAGACTCGACAGGGGAATGGCTACACCTTC.

The chain joins TRBV6-5 to TRBJ1-2; D gene ambiguous. The germline gives CDR1 MNHEY, CDR2 SVGAGI. V lost 2 bases to trimming and J lost 6 bases, with 13 bases between them. The CDR3 runs to 14 residues. The CDR3 here is CASSYEGKLNGYTF. CDR3 DNA: TGTGCCAGCAGTTACGAGGGTAAACTTAATGGCTACACCTTC.

The V gene is TRBV18, the J gene TRBJ1-1; 7 bases fit TRBD1. CDR1 and CDR2 from the germline V gene are KGHSH and LQKENI. This CDR3 spans 14 amino acids. V shed 5 bases, J shed 4 bases, and the junction held 7 bases outside the gene matches. CDR3 DNA sequence: TGTGCCAGCTCAGATAACAGGGGATTCACTGAAGCTTTCTTT. Translation gives CASSDNRGFTEAFF.

This chain links TRBV12-3 or TRBV12-4 with TRBJ1-1; unclear D gene. The ends were cut back, 2 bases at V and 2 bases at J, with 3 bases in the middle. The CDR3 runs 12 residues. The CDR3 bases are TGTGCCAGCAGTTTACTAAACACTGAAGCTTTCTTT. This translates into CASSLLNTEAFF.

V usage is TRBV19 and J usage is TRBJ1-1; 7 bases align to TRBD1. This CDR3 region has 14 residues. J was trimmed by 0 bases and V by 6 bases; bases with no gene match: 4. The germline V gene has CDR1 LNHDA and CDR2 SQIVND (reference sequence). CDR3 DNA: TGTGCCAGTAGGCCCGGGACAGTGAACACTGAAGCTTTCTTT. As protein: CASRPGTVNTEAFF.

The genes are TRBV7-9 and TRBJ1-1; no clear D. Trimming took off 0 bases at V and 1 base at J, with 6 bases between the two ends. Germline V gives CDR1 SEHNR, CDR2 FQNEAQ (reference sequence). The CDR3 loop spans 14 amino acids. The CDR3 protein is CASSLAVRNTEAFF. Here the CDR3 DNA reads TGTGCCAGCAGCTTAGCGGTCAGGAACACTGAAGCTTTCTTT.

This clone appeared a few times. This chain links TRBV24-1 with TRBJ1-5; D is unclear. CDR3 length: 15 amino acids. The V end lost 11 bases, the J end lost 0 bases, and 16 bases lay between the germline ends. Germline V gene data show CDR1 as KGHDR and CDR2 as SFDVKD. This CDR3 reads CANRMGEFSNQPQHF. CDR3 nucleotides: TGTGCCAACCGCATGGGAGAGTTTAGCAATCAGCCCCAGCATTTT.

This clone was found once. The chain uses TRBV7-9 and TRBJ1-5; D perhaps matches TRBD1 (5 bases). CDR1 is SEHNR and CDR2 is FQNEAQ in the germline V gene (reference sequence). The length of the CDR3 is 15 residues. V was clipped by 1 base and J by 5 bases, with 12 bases between them. CDR3 sequence reads: CASSLEGSSYQPQHF. As DNA, the CDR3 is TGTGCCAGCAGCTTAGAGGGGTCCTCTTATCAGCCCCAGCATTTT.

The rearrangement links TRBV21-1 to TRBJ1-5. TRBV21-1 is reported as a pseudogene. This CDR3 is built from 13 residues. CDR3 coding DNA: TGTGCCAGCAGCGCAGGAGGGAATCAGCCCCAGCATTTT. Its translation is CASSAGGNQPQHF.

The genes are TRBV5-4 and TRBJ1-4; the match to TRBD1 covers 7 bases. The J segment lost 7 bases and the V segment lost 4 bases, leaving 10 bases of the junction unmatched. Germline-derived CDR1 and CDR2 are SGHNT and YYREEE (reference sequence). CDR3 length equals 15 residues. The CDR3 protein is CASSGDRAEPEKLFF. DNA of the CDR3: TGTGCCAGCAGCGGTGACAGGGCCGAACCTGAAAAACTGTTTTTT.

The V and J genes are TRBV7-2 and TRBJ2-2, with 8 bases that match TRBD2. The CDR3 is made up of 18 amino acids. The ends lost 2 bases at V and 0 bases at J; junction bases unmatched: 8. Per the germline V gene, CDR1 is SGHTA and CDR2 is FQGNSA. CDR3 DNA sequence: TGTGCCAGCAGCTTACTCGCGGGGGGCAGCGCGAACACCGGGGAGCTGTTTTTT. Translated, it gives CASSLLAGGSANTGELFF. Filled out from reference TRBV7-2 and TRBJ2-2, the complete variable domain reads GAGVSQSPSNKVTEKGKDVELRCDPISGHTALYWYRQSLGQGLEFLIYFQGNSAPDKSGLPSDRFSAERTGGSVSTLTIQRTQQEDSAVYLCASSLLAGGSANTGELFFGEGSRLTVL.

The chain links TRBV7-8 to TRBJ1-1; the D is unclear. Between the trimmed V and J ends, which lost 0 bases and 0 bases, there was a span of 5 bases. Germline lookup yields CDR1 SGHVS and CDR2 FQNEAQ. The CDR3 sequence is 14 residues long. The CDR3 reads CASSLAEMNTEAFF. CDR3 in DNA: TGTGCCAGCAGCTTAGCCGAGATGAACACTGAAGCTTTCTTT.

The V and J genes are TRBV29-1 and TRBJ2-3; 7 nucleotides agree with TRBD1. V shed 4 bases and J 2 bases; nucleotides not matched to a gene: 9. Germline assignment: CDR1 SQVTM and CDR2 ANQGSEA. The CDR3 runs 15 residues. The CDR3 sequence is CSVGLKGQNTDTQYF. The CDR3 nucleotides are TGCAGCGTTGGATTGAAGGGACAGAACACAGATACGCAGTATTTT.

This clone was seen a single time. The V call is TRBV2, the J call TRBJ2-4, with TRBD2 as a possible D gene (5 bases). CDR1 SNHLY and CDR2 FYNNEI come from the germline V gene. The CDR3 spans 14 residues. CDR3: CASLRDLAKNIQYF. CDR3 in DNA: TGTGCGAGCCTTCGGGATCTAGCCAAAAACATTCAGTACTTC.

The chain uses TRBV9 and TRBJ2-2; TRBD2 aligns across 10 bases. Germline V lookup: CDR1 SGDLS, CDR2 YYNGEE. The V and J ends lost 4 bases and 4 bases, in that order; junction bases with no gene match: 10. CDR3 length equals 17 residues. The CDR3, as DNA: TGTGCCAGCAGCCCGGGGCTAGCGGGGGTGGGCACCGGGGAGCTGTTTTTT. Residues: CASSPGLAGVGTGELFF.

J is TRBJ2-7 and V is TRBV27, with D possibly being TRBD1 (6 bases). The CDR3 contains 17 residues. Germline values: CDR1 MNHEY, CDR2 SMNVEV (reference sequence). The V gene lost 2 bases and the J gene lost 4 bases, with 21 bases spanning the gap. The CDR3 is CASSLAAGTRPFYEQYF. The CDR3 DNA is TGTGCCAGCAGTTTAGCCGCCGGGACACGACCGTTTTACGAGCAGTACTTC.

This clone was observed once. The chain recombines TRBV9 with TRBJ1-5; D not certain. This CDR3 has 14 amino acids. Germline V CDR1 and CDR2: SGDLS, YYNGEE. The V end was cut by 0 bases, the J end by 3 bases, with 7 bases between. For the CDR3, the DNA is TGTGCCAGCAGCGTAGACGGTGTCAATCAGCCCCAGCATTTT. Amino acids: CASSVDGVNQPQHF.

J is TRBJ2-1 and V is TRBV27, with 10 bases aligning to TRBD2. CDR1 and CDR2 from the germline V gene are MNHEY and SMNVEV (reference sequence). This CDR3 region has 15 residues. Unmatched junction bases numbered 3, after V lost 4 bases and J lost 3 bases. In nucleotides, the CDR3 is TGTGCCAGCAGTTCCCGGACTAGCGGCTACAATGAGCAGTTCTTC. Amino acids: CASSSRTSGYNEQFF.

The chain is built from TRBV2 and TRBJ2-3; maybe TRBD2 (6 bases). CDR3 size: 15 residues. The V gene lost 2 bases and the J gene lost 2 bases, with 11 bases spanning the gap. Looked up from germline, CDR1 is SNHLY and CDR2 is FYNNEI. The CDR3 protein is CASSESPGVTDTQYF. Written as DNA, the CDR3 is TGTGCCAGCAGTGAAAGTCCGGGGGTCACAGATACGCAGTATTTT.

The CDR3 coding sequence is TGTGCCAGCAGTTCTGTCCCCCGACAGAGCTCTGGGGCCAACGTCCTGACTTTC. It is translated as CASSSVPRQSSGANVLTF. V usage is TRBV5-4 and J usage is TRBJ2-6, with D possibly TRBD1 on 5 matching bases. V lost 5 bases, J lost 0 bases, and 18 bases lay in between. This CDR3 comprises 18 residues. Germline V gives CDR1 SGHNT, CDR2 YYREEE (reference sequence).

The chain carries TRBV6-2 or TRBV6-3 and TRBJ2-2, with D tentatively TRBD1 (6 bases). V lost 5 bases and J 6 bases, leaving 13 bases between the germline ends. Germline V gives CDR1 MNHEY, CDR2 SVGEGT. This CDR3 comprises 14 residues. The CDR3 DNA reads as TGTGCCAGCAGTAAACCTACAGGGTCCGGGGAGCTGTTTTTT. Protein: CASSKPTGSGELFF.

The chain recombines TRBV7-2 with TRBJ1-1; TRBD1 is a possible D gene (6 bases). This CDR3 spans 14 amino acids. V was pared by 5 bases and J by 1 base, with 11 bases between. Per the germline V gene, CDR1 is SGHTA and CDR2 is FQGNSA. The CDR3 nucleotides are TGTGCCAGCAGCCCCGGACAGTCGAACACTGAAGCTTTCTTT. Encoded protein: CASSPGQSNTEAFF.

The chain carries TRBV24-1 and TRBJ2-7; maybe TRBD2 (6 bases). The length of the CDR3 is 12 residues. Trimming left V 2 bases short and J 6 bases short, with 7 bases between. Germline values: CDR1 KGHDR, CDR2 SFDVKD. CDR3 nucleotide sequence: TGTGCCACCAGTGATTCCGGGGGCGAGCAGTACTTC. It encodes CATSDSGGEQYF.

V is TRBV6-5 and J is TRBJ1-2, with D possibly TRBD1 on 5 matching bases. Trimming removed 0 bases from V and 8 bases from J, with 13 bases in between. CDR1 is MNHEY, CDR2 SVGAGI, per germline. This CDR3 contains 14 residues. The CDR3 region has the DNA TGTGCCAGCAGTTACTCATCCGGGGGAGGCGGCTACACCTTC. The encoded protein is CASSYSSGGGGYTF.

This clone occurred a few times. This rearrangement joins TRBV7-9 to TRBJ2-1, with 8 bases identical to TRBD1. The CDR3 is 14 amino acids. Germline V lookup: CDR1 SEHNR, CDR2 FQNEAQ (reference sequence). Unmatched junction bases numbered 6, after V lost 4 bases and J lost 7 bases. The CDR3 loop reads CASSSTGELNEQFF. CDR3 DNA: TGTGCCAGCAGCTCGACAGGGGAGTTAAATGAGCAGTTCTTC.